The following is a T cell receptor beta chain sequence with its context. Its antigen is currently unknown. The data are from a study of immune evolution from preneoplasia to lung adenocarcinoma. Study-level background: HLA loss of heterozygosity: about 7% AIS, approximately 15% MIA, 30% to 35% ADC, none AAH. Study outcomes and limitations: KRAS-mutant nodules had the highest T cell clonality. From normal lung to invasive adenocarcinoma, top clone frequencies appeared to decrease. Later-stage lesions appeared to have more T cells, more diversity, less clonality.

The method was immunoSEQ multiplex PCR; TCRdb's version includes in-frame clones alone and lacks a portion of them. The data hold 3,000 to 4,500 clones, with more than 75% observed a single time. Trimming removed 5 bases at V and 5 bases at J, with 15 bases between. The CDR3 covers 14 residues. Per germline, CDR1 LNHDA and CDR2 SQIVND (reference sequence). Material for sequencing was FFPE invasive lung adenocarcinoma tissue. The rearrangement links TRBV19 to TRBJ2-5; the D is unclear. The TCR comes from a person aged 70 to 85 with invasive lung adenocarcinoma. In nucleotides, the CDR3 is TGTGCCAGTAGTCCGATGGGCGAGAGGGAGACCCAGTACTTC. Protein: CASSPMGERETQYF.